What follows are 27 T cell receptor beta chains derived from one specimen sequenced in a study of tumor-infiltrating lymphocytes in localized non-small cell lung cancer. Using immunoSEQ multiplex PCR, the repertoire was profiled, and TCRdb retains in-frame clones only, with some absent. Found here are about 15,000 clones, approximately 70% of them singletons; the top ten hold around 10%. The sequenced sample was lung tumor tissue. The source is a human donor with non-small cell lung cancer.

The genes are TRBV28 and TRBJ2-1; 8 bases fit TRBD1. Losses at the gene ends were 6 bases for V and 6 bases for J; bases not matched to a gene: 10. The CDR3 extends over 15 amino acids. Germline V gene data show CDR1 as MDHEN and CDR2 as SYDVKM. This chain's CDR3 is CASSTGGGKANEQFF. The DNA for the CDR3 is TGTGCCAGCAGCACAGGGGGTGGAAAGGCCAATGAGCAGTTCTTC. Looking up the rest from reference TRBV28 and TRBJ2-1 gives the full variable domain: DVKVTQSSRYLVKRTGEKVFLECVQDMDHENMFWYRQDPGLGLRLIYFSYDVKMKEKGDIPEGYSVSREKKERFSLILESASTNQTSMYLCASSTGGGKANEQFFGPGTRLTVL.

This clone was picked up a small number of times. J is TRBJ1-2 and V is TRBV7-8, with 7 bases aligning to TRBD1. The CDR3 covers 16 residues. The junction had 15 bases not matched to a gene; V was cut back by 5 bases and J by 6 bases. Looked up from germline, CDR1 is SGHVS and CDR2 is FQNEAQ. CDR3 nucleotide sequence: TGTGCCAGCAGCCTTGGTACCTTAGGGGGCGCTAATGGCTACACCTTC. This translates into CASSLGTLGGANGYTF.

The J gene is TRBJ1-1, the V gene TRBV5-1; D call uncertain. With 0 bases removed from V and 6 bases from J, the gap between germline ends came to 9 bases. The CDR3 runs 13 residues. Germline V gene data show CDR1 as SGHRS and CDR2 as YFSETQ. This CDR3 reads CASSLGVGPEAFF. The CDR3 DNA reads TGCGCCAGCAGCTTGGGGGTAGGGCCTGAAGCTTTCTTT.

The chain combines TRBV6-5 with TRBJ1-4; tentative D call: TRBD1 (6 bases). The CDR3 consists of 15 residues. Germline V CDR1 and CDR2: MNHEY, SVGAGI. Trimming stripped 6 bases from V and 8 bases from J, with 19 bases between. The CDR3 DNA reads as TGTGCCAGCAGAAACACAGGGATGCTAGGGGAAAAACTGTTTTTT. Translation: CASRNTGMLGEKLFF.

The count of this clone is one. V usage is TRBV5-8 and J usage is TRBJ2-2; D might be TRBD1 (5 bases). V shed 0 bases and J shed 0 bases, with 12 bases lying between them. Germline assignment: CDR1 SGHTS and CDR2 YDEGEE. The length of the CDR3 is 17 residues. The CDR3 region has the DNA TGTGCCAGCAGCTTGGGGTGGGGCAGGACGAACACCGGGGAGCTGTTTTTT. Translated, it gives CASSLGWGRTNTGELFF.

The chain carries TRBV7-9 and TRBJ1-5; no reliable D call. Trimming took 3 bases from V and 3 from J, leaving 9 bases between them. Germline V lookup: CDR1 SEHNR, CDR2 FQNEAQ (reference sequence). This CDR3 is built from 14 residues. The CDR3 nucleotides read TGTGCCAGCAGCTTTGGACCCTACAATCAGCCCCAGCATTTT. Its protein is CASSFGPYNQPQHF.

Here the CDR3 DNA reads TGTGCCTGGGACAGCCACAATCAGCCCCAGCATTTT. The encoded protein is CAWDSHNQPQHF. The V and J genes are TRBV30 and TRBJ1-5; D may be TRBD1 (5 bases). The V end was cut by 5 bases, the J end by 3 bases, with 8 bases between. The germline V gene has CDR1 GTSNPN and CDR2 SVGIG (reference sequence). The CDR3 contains 12 residues.

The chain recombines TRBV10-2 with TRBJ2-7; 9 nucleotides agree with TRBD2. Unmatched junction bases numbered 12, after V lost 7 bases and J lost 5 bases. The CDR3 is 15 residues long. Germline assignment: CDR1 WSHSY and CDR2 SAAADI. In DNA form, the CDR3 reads TGCGCCAGCACCGCTGGAGCGGGAGGAATGAACGAGCAGTACTTC. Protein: CASTAGAGGMNEQYF.

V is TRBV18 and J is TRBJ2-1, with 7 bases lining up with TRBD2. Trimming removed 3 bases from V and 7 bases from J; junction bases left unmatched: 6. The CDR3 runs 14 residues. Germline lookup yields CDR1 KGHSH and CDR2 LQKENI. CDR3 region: CASSPSRGENEQFF. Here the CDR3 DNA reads TGTGCCAGCTCACCCTCCCGGGGGGAGAATGAGCAGTTCTTC.

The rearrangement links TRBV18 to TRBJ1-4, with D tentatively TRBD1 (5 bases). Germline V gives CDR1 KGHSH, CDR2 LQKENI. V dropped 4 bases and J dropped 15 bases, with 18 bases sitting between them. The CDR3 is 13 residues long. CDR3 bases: TGTGCCAGCTCACTGGACACACGGGATGCAGTGTTTTTT. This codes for CASSLDTRDAVFF.

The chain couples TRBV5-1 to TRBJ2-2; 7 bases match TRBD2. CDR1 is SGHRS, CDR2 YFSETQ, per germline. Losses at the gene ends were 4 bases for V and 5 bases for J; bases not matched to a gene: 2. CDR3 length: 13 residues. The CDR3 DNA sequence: TGCGCCAGCAGCCCCGGGGGGACCGGGGAGCTGTTTTTT. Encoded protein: CASSPGGTGELFF.

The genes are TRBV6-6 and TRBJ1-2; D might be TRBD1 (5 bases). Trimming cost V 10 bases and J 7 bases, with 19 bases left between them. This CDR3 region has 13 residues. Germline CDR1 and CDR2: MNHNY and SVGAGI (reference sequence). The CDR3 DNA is TGTGCCACCTATACCACGGGGGAGGGTGGCTACACCTTC. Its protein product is CATYTTGEGGYTF.

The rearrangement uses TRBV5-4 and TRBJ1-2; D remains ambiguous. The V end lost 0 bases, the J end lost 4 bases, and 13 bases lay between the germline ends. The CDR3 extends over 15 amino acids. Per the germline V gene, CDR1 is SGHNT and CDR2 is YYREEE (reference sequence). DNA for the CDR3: TGTGCCAGCAGCTTGGGGGCCGAGGCCCTCTATGGCTACACCTTC. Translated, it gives CASSLGAEALYGYTF.

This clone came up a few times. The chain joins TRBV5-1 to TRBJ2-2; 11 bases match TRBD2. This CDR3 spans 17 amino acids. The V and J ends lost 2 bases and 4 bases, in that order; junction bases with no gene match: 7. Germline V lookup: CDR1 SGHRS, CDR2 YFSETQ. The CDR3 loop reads CASSFGSGGASTGELFF. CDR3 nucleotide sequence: TGCGCCAGCAGCTTCGGTAGCGGGGGGGCCAGCACCGGGGAGCTGTTTTTT. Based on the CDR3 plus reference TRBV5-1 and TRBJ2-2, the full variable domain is KAGVTQTPRYLIKTRGQQVTLSCSPISGHRSVSWYQQTPGQGLQFLFEYFSETQRNKGNFPGRFSGRQFSNSRSEMNVSTLELGDSALYLCASSFGSGGASTGELFFGEGSRLTVL.

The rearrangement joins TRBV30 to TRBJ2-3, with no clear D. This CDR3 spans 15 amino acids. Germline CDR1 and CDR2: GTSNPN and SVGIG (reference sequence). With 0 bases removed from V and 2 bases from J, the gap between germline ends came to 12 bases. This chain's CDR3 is CAWSVPLVLTDTQYF. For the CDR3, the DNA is TGTGCCTGGAGTGTCCCTCTAGTCCTCACAGATACGCAGTATTTT.

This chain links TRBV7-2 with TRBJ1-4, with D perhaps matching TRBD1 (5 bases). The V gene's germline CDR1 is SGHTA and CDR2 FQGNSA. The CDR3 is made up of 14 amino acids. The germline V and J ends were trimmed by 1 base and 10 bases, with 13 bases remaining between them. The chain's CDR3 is CASSLGATDGKLFF. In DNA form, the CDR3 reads TGTGCCAGCAGCTTAGGGGCGACAGACGGAAAACTGTTTTTT.

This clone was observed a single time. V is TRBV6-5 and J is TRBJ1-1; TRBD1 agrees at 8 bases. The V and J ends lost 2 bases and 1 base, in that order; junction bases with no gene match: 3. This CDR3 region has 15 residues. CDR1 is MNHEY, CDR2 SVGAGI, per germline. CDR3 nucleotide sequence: TGTGCCAGCAGTTACCGGGACAGGAGGAACACTGAAGCTTTCTTT. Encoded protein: CASSYRDRRNTEAFF.

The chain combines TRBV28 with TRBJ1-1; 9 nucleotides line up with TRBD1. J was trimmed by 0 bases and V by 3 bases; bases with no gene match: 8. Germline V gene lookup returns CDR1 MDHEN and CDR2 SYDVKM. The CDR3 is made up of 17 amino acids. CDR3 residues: CASSLGTGSRMNTEAFF. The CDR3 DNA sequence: TGTGCCAGCAGTTTGGGGACAGGGTCCCGCATGAACACTGAAGCTTTCTTT.

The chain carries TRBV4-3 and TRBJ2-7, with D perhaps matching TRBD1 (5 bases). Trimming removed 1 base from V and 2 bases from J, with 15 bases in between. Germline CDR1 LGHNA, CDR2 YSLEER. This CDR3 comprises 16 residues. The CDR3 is CASSQVTTRTTYEQYF. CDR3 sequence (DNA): TGCGCCAGCAGCCAAGTGACCACTCGGACAACCTACGAGCAGTACTTC.

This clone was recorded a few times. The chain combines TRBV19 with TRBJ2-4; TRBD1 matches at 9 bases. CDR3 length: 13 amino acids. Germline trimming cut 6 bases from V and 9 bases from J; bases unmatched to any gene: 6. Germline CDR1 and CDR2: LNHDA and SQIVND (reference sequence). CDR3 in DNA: TGTGCCAGTAGGGACAGGGGAATAAGCATTCAGTACTTC. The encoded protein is CASRDRGISIQYF.

CDR3 coding DNA: TGTGCCAGCAGTCCCCCGACAGTTGATAACTATGGCTACACCTTC. Protein product: CASSPPTVDNYGYTF. The chain combines TRBV28 with TRBJ1-2, with D possibly matching TRBD1 (5 bases). Germline V gives CDR1 MDHEN, CDR2 SYDVKM. The V end was cut by 5 bases, the J end by 1 base, with 14 bases between. The CDR3 is 15 amino acids.

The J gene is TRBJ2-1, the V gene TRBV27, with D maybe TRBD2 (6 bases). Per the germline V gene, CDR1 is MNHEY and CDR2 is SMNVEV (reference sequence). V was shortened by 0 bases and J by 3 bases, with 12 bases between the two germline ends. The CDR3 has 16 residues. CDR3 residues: CASSLSRGVLYNEQFF. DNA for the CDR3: TGTGCCAGCAGTTTATCGCGGGGAGTACTCTACAATGAGCAGTTCTTC.

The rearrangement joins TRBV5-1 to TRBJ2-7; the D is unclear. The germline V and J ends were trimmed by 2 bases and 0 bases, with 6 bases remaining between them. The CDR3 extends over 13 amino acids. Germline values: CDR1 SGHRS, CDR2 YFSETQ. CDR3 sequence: CASSLDLSYEQYF. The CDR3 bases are TGCGCCAGCAGCTTAGACCTCTCCTACGAGCAGTACTTC.

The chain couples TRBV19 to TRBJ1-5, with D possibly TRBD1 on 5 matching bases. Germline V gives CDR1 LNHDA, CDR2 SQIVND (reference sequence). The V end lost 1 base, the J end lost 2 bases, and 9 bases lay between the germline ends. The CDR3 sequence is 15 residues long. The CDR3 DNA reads TGTGCCAGTAGTATAGGAGGGGATGGCAATCAGCCCCAGCATTTT. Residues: CASSIGGDGNQPQHF.

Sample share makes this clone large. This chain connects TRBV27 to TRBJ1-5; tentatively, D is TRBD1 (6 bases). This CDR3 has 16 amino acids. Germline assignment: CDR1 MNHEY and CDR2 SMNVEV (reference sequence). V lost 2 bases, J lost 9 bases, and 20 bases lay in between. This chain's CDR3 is CASSLVGTSRDRPQHF. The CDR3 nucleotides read TGTGCCAGCAGTTTAGTCGGGACATCGCGGGATCGGCCCCAGCATTTT.

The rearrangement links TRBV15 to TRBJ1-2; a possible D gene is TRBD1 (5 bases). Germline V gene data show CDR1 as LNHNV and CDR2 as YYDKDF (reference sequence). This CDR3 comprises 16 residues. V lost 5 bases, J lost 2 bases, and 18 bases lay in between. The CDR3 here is CATSRARGWENYGYTF. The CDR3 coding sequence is TGTGCCACCAGCCGTGCCCGGGGGTGGGAGAACTATGGCTACACCTTC.

CDR3 sequence: CASSVDLGDIQYF. The CDR3 DNA reads as TGTGCCAGCAGCGTAGATCTAGGGGACATTCAGTACTTC. The J gene is TRBJ2-4, the V gene TRBV9, with D possibly being TRBD1 (5 bases). Per germline, CDR1 SGDLS and CDR2 YYNGEE. The CDR3 consists of 13 residues. Trimming shortened V by 0 bases and J by 8 bases, and 9 bases separated the two germline ends. Based on the CDR3 plus reference TRBV9 and TRBJ2-4, the full variable domain is DSGVTQTPKHLITATGQRVTLRCSPRSGDLSVYWYQQSLDQGLQFLIQYYNGEERAKGNILERFSAQQFPDLHSELNLSSLELGDSALYFCASSVDLGDIQYFGAGTRLSVL.